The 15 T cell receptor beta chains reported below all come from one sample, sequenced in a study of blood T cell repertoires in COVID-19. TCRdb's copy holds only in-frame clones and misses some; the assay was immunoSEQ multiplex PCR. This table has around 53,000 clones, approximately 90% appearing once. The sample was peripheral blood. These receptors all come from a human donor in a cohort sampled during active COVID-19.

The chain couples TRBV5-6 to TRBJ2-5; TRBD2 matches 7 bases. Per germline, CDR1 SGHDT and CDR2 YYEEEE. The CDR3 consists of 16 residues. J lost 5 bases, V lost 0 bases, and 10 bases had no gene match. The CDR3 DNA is TGTGCCAGCAGCTTGGGAGCGGGGAGGGCCGGGGAGACCCAGTACTTC. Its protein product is CASSLGAGRAGETQYF.

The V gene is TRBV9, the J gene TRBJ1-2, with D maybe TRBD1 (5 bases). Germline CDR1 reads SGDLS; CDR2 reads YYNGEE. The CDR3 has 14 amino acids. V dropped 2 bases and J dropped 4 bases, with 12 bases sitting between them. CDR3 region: CASSVLQAAYGYTF. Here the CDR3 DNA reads TGTGCCAGCAGCGTGCTACAGGCGGCCTATGGCTACACCTTC.

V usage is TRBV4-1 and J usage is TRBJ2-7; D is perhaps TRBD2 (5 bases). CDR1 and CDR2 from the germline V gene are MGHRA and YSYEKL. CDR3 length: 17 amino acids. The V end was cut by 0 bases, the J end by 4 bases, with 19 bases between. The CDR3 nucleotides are TGCGCCAGCAGCCAAGATGTGGGCGGCCGCCGAGGGTACGAGCAGTACTTC. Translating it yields CASSQDVGGRRGYEQYF.

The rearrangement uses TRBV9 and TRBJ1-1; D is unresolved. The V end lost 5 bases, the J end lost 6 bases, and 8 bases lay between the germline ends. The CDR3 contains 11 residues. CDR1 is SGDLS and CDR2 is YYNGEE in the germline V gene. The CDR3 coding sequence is TGTGCCAGCAGAGGAGATTCTGAAGCTTTCTTT. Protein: CASRGDSEAFF.

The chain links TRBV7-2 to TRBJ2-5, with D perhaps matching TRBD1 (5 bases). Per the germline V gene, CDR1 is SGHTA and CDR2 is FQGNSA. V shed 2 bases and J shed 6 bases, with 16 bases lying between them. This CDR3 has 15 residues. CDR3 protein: CASSLMPGHFKTQYF. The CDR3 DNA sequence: TGTGCCAGCAGCTTAATGCCCGGACATTTCAAGACCCAGTACTTC. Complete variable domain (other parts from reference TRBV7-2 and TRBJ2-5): GAGVSQSPSNKVTEKGKDVELRCDPISGHTALYWYRQSLGQGLEFLIYFQGNSAPDKSGLPSDRFSAERTGGSVSTLTIQRTQQEDSAVYLCASSLMPGHFKTQYFGPGTRLLVL.

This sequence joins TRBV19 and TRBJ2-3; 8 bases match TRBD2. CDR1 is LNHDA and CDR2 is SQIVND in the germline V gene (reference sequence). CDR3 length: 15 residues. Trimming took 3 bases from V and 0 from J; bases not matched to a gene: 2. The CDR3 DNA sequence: TGTGCCAGTAGTATGCGGGGGGTTAGCACAGATACGCAGTATTTT. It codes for CASSMRGVSTDTQYF.

CDR3 loop: CASSLGGRETQYF. The CDR3 coding sequence is TGTGCCAGCAGCCTTGGGGGGAGAGAGACCCAGTACTTC. V is TRBV27 and J is TRBJ2-5, with TRBD2 as a possible D gene (6 bases). Germline CDR1 MNHEY, CDR2 SMNVEV (reference sequence). The CDR3 spans 13 residues. With 6 bases removed from V and 4 bases from J, the gap between germline ends came to 12 bases.

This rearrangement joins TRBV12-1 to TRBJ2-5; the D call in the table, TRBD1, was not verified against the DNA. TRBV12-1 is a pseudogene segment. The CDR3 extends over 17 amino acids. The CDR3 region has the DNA TGTGCCAGCAGCTTTGTACAAGGACAGGGATCTTTGGAGACCCAGTACTTC. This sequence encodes CASSFVQGQGSLETQYF.

The CDR3 spells CASRLTGTGELFF. Written as DNA, the CDR3 is TGTGCCAGCAGATTGACAGGGACCGGGGAGCTGTTTTTT. This chain links TRBV12-3 or TRBV12-4 with TRBJ2-2, with TRBD1 identical over 7 bases. V lost 6 bases to trimming and J lost 5 bases; unmatched junction nucleotides: 3. This CDR3 is built from 13 residues.

The CDR3 bases are TGTGCCACCAGTGATGACAGGGGGCTCGACGAGCAGTACTTC. Translating gives CATSDDRGLDEQYF. The V and J genes are TRBV24-1 and TRBJ2-7; TRBD1 matches at 10 bases. Germline values: CDR1 KGHDR, CDR2 SFDVKD. The V and J ends lost 3 bases and 5 bases, in that order; junction bases with no gene match: 3. The CDR3 has 14 residues.

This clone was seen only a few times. CDR3 region: CASSLADRYQPQHF. The CDR3 DNA is TGTGCCAGCAGCTTAGCCGACAGATATCAGCCCCAGCATTTT. This sequence joins TRBV7-8 and TRBJ1-5; tentative D call: TRBD1 (5 bases). The CDR3 has 14 residues. V was trimmed by 0 bases and J by 5 bases, leaving 8 bases between them. The germline V gene has CDR1 SGHVS and CDR2 FQNEAQ.

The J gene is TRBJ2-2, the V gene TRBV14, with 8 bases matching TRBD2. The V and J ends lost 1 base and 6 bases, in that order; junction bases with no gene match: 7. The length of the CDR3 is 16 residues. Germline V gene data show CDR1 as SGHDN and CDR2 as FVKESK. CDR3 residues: CASSQGGLGRPGELFF. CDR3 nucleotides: TGTGCCAGCAGCCAAGGGGGACTAGGACGACCCGGGGAGCTGTTTTTT.

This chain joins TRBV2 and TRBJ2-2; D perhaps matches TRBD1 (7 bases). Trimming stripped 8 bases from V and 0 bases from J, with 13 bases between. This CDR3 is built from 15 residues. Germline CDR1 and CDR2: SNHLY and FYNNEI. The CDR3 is CASLAGTANTGELFF. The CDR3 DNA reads TGTGCCAGCCTGGCGGGGACAGCGAACACCGGGGAGCTGTTTTTT.

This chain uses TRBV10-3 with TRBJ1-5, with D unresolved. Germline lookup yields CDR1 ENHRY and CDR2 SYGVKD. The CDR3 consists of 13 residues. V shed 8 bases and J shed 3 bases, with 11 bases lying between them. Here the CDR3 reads CAIGLEDNQPQHF. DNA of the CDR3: TGTGCCATCGGGCTGGAAGACAATCAGCCCCAGCATTTT.

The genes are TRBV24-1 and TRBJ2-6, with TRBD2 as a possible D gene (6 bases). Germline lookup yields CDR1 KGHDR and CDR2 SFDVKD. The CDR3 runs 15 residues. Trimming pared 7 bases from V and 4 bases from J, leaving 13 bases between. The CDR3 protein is CATRFGGTGANVLTF. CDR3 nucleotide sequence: TGTGCCACCAGGTTCGGAGGGACCGGGGCCAACGTCCTGACTTTC.